This T cell receptor beta chain came from a study of blood T cell repertoires in COVID-19. Here immunoSEQ multiplex PCR was the method, and the copy in TCRdb shows in-frame clones only, minus some. The sample includes around 50,000 clones, 80% to 85% of them seen just once. The sequence was collected from a man between 65 and 85 years old with acute or convalescent COVID-19. What was sequenced was peripheral blood.

The CDR3 loop is CASSPLSGGYTGELFF. The CDR3 DNA reads as TGTGCCAGCTCACCCCTATCAGGAGGGTACACCGGGGAGCTGTTTTTT. The chain employs TRBV18 and TRBJ2-2; the D gene is possibly TRBD2 (6 bases). Deletions cut 3 bases from V and 3 bases from J, with 14 bases between. The CDR3 totals 16 residues. CDR1 is KGHSH, CDR2 LQKENI, per germline.